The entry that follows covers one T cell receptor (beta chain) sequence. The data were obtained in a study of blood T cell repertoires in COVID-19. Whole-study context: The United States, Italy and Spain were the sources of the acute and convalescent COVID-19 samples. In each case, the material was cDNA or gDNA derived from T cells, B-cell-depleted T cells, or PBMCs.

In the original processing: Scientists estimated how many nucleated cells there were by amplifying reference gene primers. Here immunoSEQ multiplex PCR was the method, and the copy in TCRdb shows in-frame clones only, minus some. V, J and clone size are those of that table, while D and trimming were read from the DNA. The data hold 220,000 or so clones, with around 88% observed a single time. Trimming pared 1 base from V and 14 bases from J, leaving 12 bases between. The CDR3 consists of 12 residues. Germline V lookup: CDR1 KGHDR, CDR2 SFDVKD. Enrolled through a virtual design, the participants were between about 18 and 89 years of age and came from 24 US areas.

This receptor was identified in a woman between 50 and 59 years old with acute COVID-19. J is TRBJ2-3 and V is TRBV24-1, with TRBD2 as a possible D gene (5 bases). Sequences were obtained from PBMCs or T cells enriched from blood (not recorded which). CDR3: CATSDFRTGRYF. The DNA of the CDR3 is TGTGCCACCAGTGATTTCCGGACGGGGAGGTATTTT.